This TCR beta chain was captured in a study of control samples from healthy donors and cancer patients. The germline V gene has CDR1 SGHTA and CDR2 FQGNSA. Trimming shortened V by 5 bases and J by 3 bases, and 14 bases separated the two germline ends. CDR3 length equals 15 residues. Libraries were prepared by immunoSEQ multiplex PCR; TCRdb keeps only in-frame clonotypes and omits some of them. The sample includes about 60,000 clones, under 95% of them seen just once. What was sequenced was PBMCs. The TCR originated in a man aged 35 to 55 with colorectal cancer. The chain uses TRBV7-2 and TRBJ1-5; possibly TRBD1 for D (5 bases). The CDR3 nucleotides are TGTGCCAGCAGCCCGACGAGGGGCCCCAATCAGCCCCAGCATTTT. It yields the protein CASSPTRGPNQPQHF. Based on the CDR3 plus reference TRBV7-2 and TRBJ1-5, the full variable domain is GAGVSQSPSNKVTEKGKDVELRCDPISGHTALYWYRQSLGQGLEFLIYFQGNSAPDKSGLPSDRFSAERTGGSVSTLTIQRTQQEDSAVYLCASSPTRGPNQPQHFGDGTRLSIL.